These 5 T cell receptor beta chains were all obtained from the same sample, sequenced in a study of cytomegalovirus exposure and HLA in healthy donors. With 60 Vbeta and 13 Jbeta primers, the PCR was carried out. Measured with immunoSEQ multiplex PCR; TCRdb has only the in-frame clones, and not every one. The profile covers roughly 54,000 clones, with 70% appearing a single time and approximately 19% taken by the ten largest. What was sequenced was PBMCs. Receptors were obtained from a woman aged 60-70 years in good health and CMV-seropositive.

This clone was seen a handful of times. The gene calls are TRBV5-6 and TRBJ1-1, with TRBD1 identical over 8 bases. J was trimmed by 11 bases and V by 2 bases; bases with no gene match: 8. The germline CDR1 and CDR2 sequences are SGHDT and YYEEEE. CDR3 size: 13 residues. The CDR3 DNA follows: TGTGCCAGCAGCTTACAAATGACAGGGGAGGCTTTCTTT. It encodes CASSLQMTGEAFF.

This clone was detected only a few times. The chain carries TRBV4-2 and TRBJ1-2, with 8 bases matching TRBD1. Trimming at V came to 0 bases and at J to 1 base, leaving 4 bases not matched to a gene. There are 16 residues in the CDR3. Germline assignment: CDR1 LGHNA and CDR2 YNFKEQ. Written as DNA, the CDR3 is TGTGCCAGCAGCCAAGATGGACAGGGAATTAACTATGGCTACACCTTC. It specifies CASSQDGQGINYGYTF.

Here the CDR3 reads CASSPDRGSSPLHF. DNA of the CDR3: TGTGCCAGCAGCCCCGACAGGGGTTCCTCACCCCTCCACTTT. The rearrangement joins TRBV7-2 to TRBJ1-6; 8 nucleotides agree with TRBD1. The CDR3 contains 14 residues. The V and J ends lost 5 bases and 10 bases, in that order; junction bases with no gene match: 7. The germline V gene encodes CDR1 SGHTA and CDR2 FQGNSA.

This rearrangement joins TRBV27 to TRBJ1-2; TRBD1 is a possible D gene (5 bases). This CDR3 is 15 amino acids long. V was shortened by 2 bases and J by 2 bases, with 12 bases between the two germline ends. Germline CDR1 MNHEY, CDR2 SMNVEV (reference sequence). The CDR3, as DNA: TGTGCCAGCAGTTTAAGGGCGGGGCTAAACTATGGCTACACCTTC. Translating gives CASSLRAGLNYGYTF.

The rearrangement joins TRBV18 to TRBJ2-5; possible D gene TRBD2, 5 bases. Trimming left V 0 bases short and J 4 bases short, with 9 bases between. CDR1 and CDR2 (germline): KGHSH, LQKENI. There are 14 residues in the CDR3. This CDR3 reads CASSPPEGRETQYF. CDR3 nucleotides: TGTGCCAGCTCACCACCCGAGGGTCGAGAGACCCAGTACTTC.